The present T cell receptor beta chain was sequenced within a study of OX40 agonist ivuxolimab in advanced cancers. The V gene's germline CDR1 is SGDLS and CDR2 YYNGEE. The CDR3 loop spans 15 amino acids. V was pared by 0 bases and J by 6 bases, with 6 bases of the junction left unmatched. This table comes from immunoSEQ multiplex PCR, and its TCRdb copy is limited to in-frame clones, with some not included. The data contain 67,000 or so clones, over 80% of them singletons. The receptor was derived from an adult with an advanced solid tumor such as melanoma, head and neck, liver or kidney cancer. The sample in question was CD4+ or CD8+ T cells sorted from blood, obtained in a trial of the OX40 agonist ivuxolimab. V gene TRBV9 combines with J gene TRBJ2-1; 7 bases match TRBD2. The CDR3 protein is CASSVEGASGNEQFF. Written as DNA, the CDR3 is TGTGCCAGCAGCGTAGAAGGGGCTAGCGGCAATGAGCAGTTCTTC.